The 32 T cell receptor beta chains below all came from one sample that was sequenced in a study of T cells in Graves' hyperthyroidism and ophthalmopathy. TCR beta CDR3 sequences were amplified from RNA transcripts. The HTBI primer set served for first-round RT-PCR of the TCR CDR3. TCRdb re-called the multiplex PCR reads with MiXCR, one entry per CDR3 protein. The sample lists 620,000 or so distinct CDR3 sequences; approximately 14% were seen once. Sequencing was performed on blood. The receptors here all came from a woman between 50 and 59 years old with Graves' ophthalmopathy.

In its sample, this clonotype was seen a few times. The rearrangement uses TRBV6-1 and TRBJ2-5; 14 bases are shared with TRBD2. J lost 5 bases, V lost 6 bases, and 11 bases had no gene match. Looked up from germline, CDR1 is MNHNS and CDR2 is SASEGT. The CDR3 covers 17 residues. The CDR3 reads CASREPGLAGDRETQYF. As DNA, the CDR3 is TGTGCCAGCAGAGAACCGGGACTAGCGGGAGATCGGGAGACCCAGTACTTC.

This clonotype was detected many times. CDR3 sequence (DNA): TGCAGTGCTAGAGGACAGGGGAGGTTTCAGCCCCAGCATTTT. Residues: CSARGQGRFQPQHF. The chain employs TRBV20-1 and TRBJ1-5; 8 nucleotides align to TRBD1. Trimming cost V 1 base and J 6 bases; bases outside gene matches: 5. The germline CDR1 and CDR2 sequences are DFQATT and SNEGSKA (reference sequence). The CDR3 covers 14 residues.

This clonotype was seen a few times. The gene calls are TRBV7-9 and TRBJ2-1; 10 positions match TRBD2. Germline CDR1 is SEHNR and CDR2 is FQNEAQ (reference sequence). The CDR3 sequence is 15 residues long. After removal of 6 bases from V and 7 bases from J, the junction contained 9 bases not matched to a gene. Written as DNA, the CDR3 is TGTGCCAGCAGTAAACTAGCGGGAAAAGGTAATGAGCAGTTCTTC. Its translation is CASSKLAGKGNEQFF.

This clonotype was counted at least ten times. This rearrangement joins TRBV9 to TRBJ2-2; D perhaps matches TRBD2 (6 bases). V was trimmed by 0 bases and J by 7 bases, leaving 13 bases between them. The germline CDR1 and CDR2 sequences are SGDLS and YYNGEE. The CDR3 totals 15 residues. For the CDR3, the DNA is TGTGCCAGCAGCGTAGTTGGGGGAGGCATCGGGGAGCTGTTTTTT. This encodes CASSVVGGGIGELFF.

The chain employs TRBV7-9 and TRBJ1-2, with TRBD1 as a possible D gene (6 bases). V was clipped by 5 bases and J by 4 bases, with 14 bases between them. The CDR3 is 14 residues long. The germline CDR1 and CDR2 sequences are SEHNR and FQNEAQ (reference sequence). CDR3 sequence (DNA): TGTGCCAGCAGCCGTCCAGGGGATCGCTATGGCTACACCTTC. Encoded protein: CASSRPGDRYGYTF.

This chain joins TRBV6-2 or TRBV6-3 and TRBJ2-3; no clear D gene. V lost 7 bases and J 6 bases, leaving 14 bases between the germline ends. The CDR3 sequence is 13 residues long. Germline V gene lookup returns CDR1 MNHEY and CDR2 SVGEGT. DNA of the CDR3: TGTGCCAGCAACCAAGGACGGGCGGATACGCAGTATTTT. It yields the protein CASNQGRADTQYF.

CDR3 in amino acids: CASSTDRANTGELFF. CDR3 sequence (DNA): TGTGCCAGCAGCACCGACAGGGCCAACACCGGGGAGCTGTTTTTT. The V call is TRBV28, the J call TRBJ2-2; 7 bases align to TRBD1. The CDR3 covers 15 residues. Per the germline V gene, CDR1 is MDHEN and CDR2 is SYDVKM. Trimming removed 6 bases from V and 2 bases from J; junction bases left unmatched: 6.

The chain is built from TRBV7-9 and TRBJ1-4, with D perhaps matching TRBD1 (5 bases). CDR1 and CDR2 (germline): SEHNR, FQNEAQ (reference sequence). The CDR3 spans 14 residues. V gave up 5 bases and J gave up 6 bases, with 13 bases separating them. The CDR3 is CASSPQTAYEKLFF. CDR3 in DNA: TGTGCCAGCAGCCCTCAGACAGCTTATGAAAAACTGTTTTTT.

This clonotype has a count of ten or more. The chain has TRBV19 and TRBJ1-5, with a possible D match to TRBD1 (5 bases). The CDR3 spans 15 residues. The ends were cut back, 4 bases at V and 3 bases at J, with 13 bases in the middle. In germline, CDR1 is LNHDA, CDR2 SQIVND (reference sequence). Here the CDR3 reads CASSRQGILNQPQHF. The CDR3 DNA is TGTGCCAGTAGTAGGCAGGGTATCCTCAATCAGCCCCAGCATTTT. Variable domain in full (rest from reference TRBV19 and TRBJ1-5): DGGITQSPKYLFRKEGQNVTLSCEQNLNHDAMYWYRQDPGQGLRLIYYSQIVNDFQKGDIAEGYSVSREKKESFPLTVTSAQKNPTAFYLCASSRQGILNQPQHFGDGTRLSIL.

This clonotype was recorded at least ten times. The V gene is TRBV6-6, the J gene TRBJ1-5; D is perhaps TRBD1 (6 bases). V gave up 2 bases and J gave up 3 bases, with 26 bases separating them. Per germline, CDR1 MNHNY and CDR2 SVGAGI (reference sequence). The CDR3 is made up of 20 amino acids. CDR3 nucleotide sequence: TGTGCCAGCAGTTACCGTGGTGGGTTAATGGCAGGGGTGTACAATCAGCCCCAGCATTTT. It translates to CASSYRGGLMAGVYNQPQHF.

This clonotype was counted many times. V gene TRBV3-1 combines with J gene TRBJ2-2; 7 bases fit TRBD2. Looked up from germline, CDR1 is LGHDT and CDR2 is YNNKEL (reference sequence). V trimming: 1 base; J trimming: 5 bases; junction bases outside the gene matches: 7. The CDR3 is made up of 16 amino acids. The DNA for the CDR3 is TGTGCCAGCAGCCAAGGATCGGGGGGAGGTACCGGGGAGCTGTTTTTT. It is translated as CASSQGSGGGTGELFF.

The chain combines TRBV25-1 with TRBJ2-1; TRBD2 is a possible D gene (5 bases). The CDR3 runs to 16 residues. V lost 2 bases to trimming and J lost 3 bases, with 14 bases between them. Germline V gene sequence: CDR1 MGHDK, CDR2 SYGVNS. DNA for the CDR3: TGTGCCAGCAGTGAAAAGTTAAGGACTCACTACAATGAGCAGTTCTTC. Its translation: CASSEKLRTHYNEQFF. Full variable domain (outside the CDR3, taken from reference TRBV25-1 and TRBJ2-1): EADIYQTPRYLVIGTGKKITLECSQTMGHDKMYWYQQDPGMELHLIHYSYGVNSTEKGDLSSESTVSRIRTEHFPLTLESARPSHTSQYLCASSEKLRTHYNEQFFGPGTRLTVL.

In its sample, this clonotype was seen a few times. V is TRBV5-1 and J is TRBJ2-4; TRBD2 is a possible D gene (5 bases). CDR3 length: 16 amino acids. The V gene's germline CDR1 is SGHRS and CDR2 YFSETQ. Between the trimmed V and J ends, which lost 4 bases and 0 bases, there was a span of 14 bases. CDR3 nucleotides: TGCGCCAGCAGCCCCGGACTGAAGATAGCCAAAAACATTCAGTACTTC. It is translated as CASSPGLKIAKNIQYF.

The chain combines TRBV4-1 with TRBJ2-1, with 9 bases fitting TRBD2. The V segment lost 1 base and the J segment 9 bases; nucleotides outside the gene matches: 7. This CDR3 spans 15 amino acids. CDR1 is MGHRA and CDR2 is YSYEKL in the germline V gene. The CDR3 coding sequence is TGCGCCAGCAGCCAAGGGGGACTAGCTGTATTTGAGCAGTTCTTC. Its protein is CASSQGGLAVFEQFF.

Turning to this clonotype: Possible read error: a much larger clone is one base away. V usage is TRBV7-9 and J usage is TRBJ1-2; D perhaps matches TRBD1 (5 bases). Trimming took 3 bases from V and 8 from J, leaving 13 bases between them. The CDR3 runs 13 residues. Germline CDR1 reads SEHNR; CDR2 reads FQNEAQ (reference sequence). DNA for the CDR3: TGTGCCAGCAGCTTGGGGCTATGGGAGGGCTACACCTTC. Its translation is CASSLGLWEGYTF.

This clonotype was seen repeatedly, ten times or more. This chain joins TRBV20-1 and TRBJ2-3; 7 positions match TRBD2. In germline, CDR1 is DFQATT, CDR2 SNEGSKA (reference sequence). The V and J ends lost 0 bases and 5 bases, in that order; junction bases with no gene match: 5. The CDR3 has 14 residues. The chain's CDR3 is CSARDFAGEDTQYF. The CDR3, as DNA: TGCAGTGCTAGAGATTTTGCGGGAGAAGATACGCAGTATTTT.

This clonotype was counted many times. The chain recombines TRBV6-1 with TRBJ2-1, with TRBD2 matching over 12 bases. V was clipped by 6 bases and J by 5 bases; unmatched bases: 2. CDR3 length: 14 residues. Germline lookup yields CDR1 MNHNS and CDR2 SASEGT. CDR3 DNA sequence: TGTGCCAGCAGGAGACTAGCGGGAGACAATGAGCAGTTCTTC. Its protein product is CASRRLAGDNEQFF.

The chain joins TRBV7-9 to TRBJ2-6; weak D call: TRBD2 (7 bases). The V gene lost 5 bases and the J gene lost 2 bases, with 13 bases spanning the gap. CDR3 length equals 16 residues. Germline V gene data show CDR1 as SEHNR and CDR2 as FQNEAQ (reference sequence). The CDR3 is CASSPIGGAGANVLTF. DNA of the CDR3: TGTGCCAGCAGCCCCATAGGGGGGGCTGGGGCCAACGTCCTGACTTTC.

The chain uses TRBV4-3 and TRBJ2-1; 10 bases align to TRBD2. With 3 bases clipped from V and 9 bases from J, the junction kept 2 bases outside the gene matches. CDR1 is LGHNA and CDR2 is YSLEER in the germline V gene. This CDR3 region has 13 residues. The CDR3 bases are TGCGCCAGCAGCCAGGGGACTAGCGTTGAGCAGTTCTTC. This gives the protein CASSQGTSVEQFF.

This clonotype was found a few times. CDR3 nucleotide sequence: TGTGCCAGCAGTTTACATAGTCCAGGGCGCGTGGGCTACACCTTC. This encodes CASSLHSPGRVGYTF. J is TRBJ1-2 and V is TRBV5-6; D is possibly TRBD1 (5 bases). Trimming stripped 5 bases from V and 8 bases from J, with 22 bases between. CDR3 length: 15 amino acids. Germline lookup yields CDR1 SGHDT and CDR2 YYEEEE.

This clonotype was recorded many times. This chain connects TRBV18 to TRBJ2-1; D gene uncertain. The CDR3 covers 15 residues. Germline V gives CDR1 KGHSH, CDR2 LQKENI. Trimming stripped 0 bases from V and 9 bases from J, with 15 bases between. CDR3 region: CASSPPSIRMGEQFF. The DNA of the CDR3 is TGTGCCAGCTCACCACCGTCCATTCGTATGGGTGAGCAGTTCTTC. Based on the CDR3 plus reference TRBV18 and TRBJ2-1, the full variable domain is NAGVMQNPRHLVRRRGQEARLRCSPMKGHSHVYWYRQLPEEGLKFMVYLQKENIIDESGMPKERFSAEFPKEGPSILRIQQVVRGDSAAYFCASSPPSIRMGEQFFGPGTRLTVL.

This clonotype was counted many times. At one end the junction does not follow the germline gene, possibly because of a read error. The V gene is TRBV7-6, the J gene TRBJ2-7, with 11 bases lining up with TRBD2. Germline V gene data show CDR1 as SGHVS and CDR2 as FNYEAQ. The CDR3 loop spans 14 amino acids. CDR3 DNA: TGTGCCAGCAGCGTAGCGGGAGGGCCGGACGAGCAGTACTTC. Translating gives CASSVAGGPDEQYF.

This clonotype was seen many times. The chain uses TRBV7-3 and TRBJ2-5; the match to TRBD2 covers 8 bases. The CDR3 runs to 14 residues. Germline CDR1 is SGHTA and CDR2 is FQGTGA. J gave up 3 bases and V 6 bases, and 6 bases lay outside the gene matches. The CDR3 sequence: CASSSAGREETQYF. The CDR3 DNA sequence: TGTGCCAGCAGTTCTGCCGGGAGGGAAGAGACCCAGTACTTC.

To note about this clonotype: The junction departs from the called germline gene at one end, perhaps through a read error. The gene calls are TRBV19 and TRBJ2-1; TRBD2 matches 7 bases. The germline V gene has CDR1 LNHDA and CDR2 SQIVND (reference sequence). The CDR3 extends over 15 amino acids. The CDR3 reads CASSEATSSYNEQLF. The CDR3 DNA reads as TGTGCCAGTAGTGAGGCGACTAGCTCCTACAATGAGCAGCTCTTC.

This clonotype was seen at least ten times. The chain employs TRBV11-2 and TRBJ1-4; D might be TRBD1 (5 bases). This CDR3 has 15 residues. Germline V gene sequence: CDR1 SGHAT, CDR2 FQNNGV. V was pared by 8 bases and J by 3 bases, with 16 bases between. The chain's CDR3 is CASRSWGGSNEKLFF. CDR3 bases: TGTGCCAGCCGGTCCTGGGGGGGATCTAATGAAAAACTGTTTTTT.

As DNA, the CDR3 is TGTGCCAGCAGCTTGATCCAGGGGGGATGCGAGCAGTACTTC. It encodes CASSLIQGGCEQYF. The gene calls are TRBV7-2 and TRBJ2-7, with D tentatively TRBD1 (7 bases). V lost 3 bases to trimming and J lost 6 bases, with 15 bases between them. CDR1 SGHTA and CDR2 FQGNSA come from the germline V gene. The CDR3 length is 14 residues.

This clonotype was seen many times. The chain uses TRBV7-2 and TRBJ2-5; 7 bases line up with TRBD2. The V gene's germline CDR1 is SGHTA and CDR2 FQGNSA. The CDR3 runs to 16 residues. V lost 2 bases to trimming and J lost 4 bases; unmatched junction nucleotides: 10. The CDR3 loop reads CASSLYASGGTETQYF. Written as DNA, the CDR3 is TGTGCCAGCAGCTTATATGCGTCGGGGGGAACAGAGACCCAGTACTTC. The whole variable domain, filled in from reference TRBV7-2 and TRBJ2-5, reads GAGVSQSPSNKVTEKGKDVELRCDPISGHTALYWYRQSLGQGLEFLIYFQGNSAPDKSGLPSDRFSAERTGGSVSTLTIQRTQQEDSAVYLCASSLYASGGTETQYFGPGTRLLVL.

The V and J genes are TRBV6-2 or TRBV6-3 and TRBJ2-3, with 10 bases lining up with TRBD2. V trimming: 0 bases; J trimming: 1 base; junction bases outside the gene matches: 13. Germline V gives CDR1 MNHEY, CDR2 SVGEGT. This CDR3 has 20 amino acids. The DNA of the CDR3 is TGTGCCAGCAGTTACTCGATTTCAGGTCCCACTAGCGGGGGCACAGATACGCAGTATTTT. Translation: CASSYSISGPTSGGTDTQYF.

This chain uses TRBV25-1 with TRBJ2-7; 8 bases match TRBD1. Losses at the gene ends were 4 bases for V and 5 bases for J; bases not matched to a gene: 10. Germline lookup yields CDR1 MGHDK and CDR2 SYGVNS. The CDR3 extends over 15 amino acids. CDR3 nucleotide sequence: TGTGCCAGCAGTGTGGGGACAGGTACTTTCGACGAGCAGTACTTC. Residues: CASSVGTGTFDEQYF.

Remarks on this clonotype: With a much larger clone just one base away, this may be a read error. V gene TRBV27 combines with J gene TRBJ2-2; 11 bases align to TRBD2. There are 15 residues in the CDR3. CDR1 and CDR2 from the germline V gene are MNHEY and SMNVEV (reference sequence). The CDR3 region has the DNA TGTGCCAGCACCGCTAGCGGGAGGAACACCGGGGAGCTGCTTTTT. It specifies CASTASGRNTGELLF.

This clonotype has ten or more counts. The rearrangement links TRBV9 to TRBJ2-3, with 14 positions matching TRBD2. CDR3 length: 16 amino acids. The V gene end was trimmed by 3 bases and the J gene end by 6 bases; junction bases not matched to a gene: 6. Germline values: CDR1 SGDLS, CDR2 YYNGEE. CDR3 sequence reads: CASSAGLAGGGDTQYF. The CDR3 DNA is TGTGCCAGCAGCGCCGGACTAGCGGGAGGTGGGGATACGCAGTATTTT.

This clonotype was detected ten times or more. CDR3 sequence (DNA): TGTGCCAGCAGTTTTATTGATACTGGCTACGAGCAGTACTTC. Translated: CASSFIDTGYEQYF. The chain uses TRBV28 and TRBJ2-7; D is ambiguous. The germline CDR1 and CDR2 sequences are MDHEN and SYDVKM. With 3 bases removed from V and 3 bases from J, the gap between germline ends came to 12 bases. The CDR3 length is 14 residues.